This section outlines one T cell receptor beta chain sequence together with its context. This entry belongs to a study of blood T cell repertoires in COVID-19. Study as a whole: The analysed material was cDNA or gDNA that came from T cells, B-cell-depleted T cells, or PBMCs.

The authors' processing: From reference gene primer amplification, estimates of nucleated cell counts were derived. Sequenced by immunoSEQ multiplex PCR; TCRdb stores in-frame clones only, minus some. D and trimming come from the DNA, and the V and J calls and clone size come from that table. The sample lists about 140,000 clones, approximately 78% seen once, with 4% in the top ten. The CDR3 extends over 15 amino acids. Germline assignment: CDR1 SGHVS and CDR2 FQNEAQ. Trimming cost V 4 bases and J 0 bases; bases outside gene matches: 5. The gene calls are TRBV7-8 and TRBJ1-2; 7 bases line up with TRBD1. The clonotype was recovered from a woman older than 75 with acute or convalescent COVID-19. Source material: peripheral blood. The DNA for the CDR3 is TGTGCCAGCAGCTCACAGGGGCCATCTAACTATGGCTACACCTTC. This codes for CASSSQGPSNYGYTF.